The sequence of this T cell receptor (beta chain) was determined in a study of T-cell memory formation after mild COVID-19. Across the study: The study found TCR clusters largely donor specific.

One entry per CDR3 protein, called by TCRdb with MiXCR from the 5' RACE reads. The sample has about 350,000 distinct CDR3 sequences; around 13% are singletons. In the case of this clonotype: Its antigen is undetermined.

The study, taken as a whole, reports: The authors left the SARS-CoV-2 specificity of second-wave clones peaking on day 37 unconfirmed. Contracting CD4+ clones sat mainly in CM and EM; CD8+ in EMRA.

J gave up 3 bases and V 0 bases, and 6 bases lay outside the gene matches. CDR1 and CDR2 from the germline V gene are LGHNA and YSLEER. This CDR3 is built from 17 residues. This TCR was sampled from a man between 18 and 35 years old who had mild COVID-19 (a few samples of this study predate the infection). Cell type and time point are not known. V and J are TRBV4-3 and TRBJ2-1, with 9 positions matching TRBD2. Sequencing was carried out using PBMCs or a T cell subset sorted from them (not recorded which). CDR3 protein: CASSQDLSGGYYNEQFF. The CDR3 DNA reads as TGCGCCAGCAGCCAAGATCTAAGCGGGGGGTACTACAATGAGCAGTTCTTC.